The rows below give T cell receptor beta chains drawn from one sample of a study of T cell changes during pregnancy in multiple sclerosis. Using immunoSEQ multiplex PCR, the repertoire was profiled, and TCRdb retains in-frame clones only, with some absent. The repertoire holds under 100,000 clones, with nearly 95% as singletons. The sequencing used peripheral blood, collected in the second trimester of pregnancy. Receptor source: a female donor with multiple sclerosis, enrolled in a pregnancy study. The conserved cysteine and the conserved F or W are not part of the CDR3 here. Fields, in order: V gene, J gene, CDR3 protein.

v_gene: TRBV7-9; j_gene: TRBJ2-7; CDR3aa: ASSLAGVSYEQY
v_gene: TRBV18; j_gene: TRBJ2-7; CDR3aa: ASRPRGTSGSYEQY
v_gene: TRBV4-1; j_gene: TRBJ2-1; CDR3aa: ASTSIRERNNEQF
v_gene: TRBV29-1; j_gene: TRBJ1-2; CDR3aa: SVEGTRTGLYGYT
v_gene: TRBV2; j_gene: TRBJ2-7; CDR3aa: ASSDGTSGTYEQY
v_gene: TRBV9; j_gene: TRBJ2-1; CDR3aa: ASSVDAASYNEQF
v_gene: TRBV19; j_gene: TRBJ2-7; CDR3aa: ASSWGQAYEQY
v_gene: TRBV5-1; j_gene: TRBJ2-6; CDR3aa: ASSQGTLRVSGANVLT
v_gene: TRBV14; j_gene: TRBJ2-5; CDR3aa: ASSPGLAGGPQTQY
v_gene: TRBV7-9; j_gene: TRBJ1-3; CDR3aa: ASSLGPSGNTIY
v_gene: TRBV7-2; j_gene: TRBJ2-7; CDR3aa: ASSLGGISYEQY
v_gene: TRBV7-6; j_gene: TRBJ2-1; CDR3aa: ASSPSRTIYNEQF
v_gene: TRBV27; j_gene: TRBJ2-7; CDR3aa: ASSYQGGYEQY
v_gene: TRBV27; j_gene: TRBJ1-1; CDR3aa: ASRELLGGAPNTEAF
v_gene: TRBV2; j_gene: TRBJ1-1; CDR3aa: ASVTGWAF
v_gene: TRBV30; j_gene: TRBJ2-2; CDR3aa: AWSPHFTGELF
v_gene: TRBV30; j_gene: TRBJ2-5; CDR3aa: AWNKGRGLETQY
v_gene: TRBV19; j_gene: TRBJ1-1; CDR3aa: ASSIAAGMGTEAF
v_gene: TRBV19; j_gene: TRBJ2-1; CDR3aa: ASSIAGEPHNEQF
v_gene: TRBV5-1; j_gene: TRBJ2-2; CDR3aa: ASRTADFTGELF
v_gene: TRBV6-1; j_gene: TRBJ2-7; CDR3aa: ASSELAGGYSYEQY
v_gene: TRBV4-2; j_gene: TRBJ2-7; CDR3aa: ASSQYTENSYEQY
v_gene: TRBV7-9; j_gene: TRBJ1-1; CDR3aa: ASSFGTGTEAF
v_gene: TRBV6-1; j_gene: TRBJ2-3; CDR3aa: ASSELGGRAWDTQY
v_gene: TRBV21-1; j_gene: TRBJ2-6; CDR3aa: ASILFRDRCSRANVLT
v_gene: TRBV9; j_gene: TRBJ2-3; CDR3aa: ASSVATDTQY
v_gene: TRBV2; j_gene: TRBJ2-2; CDR3aa: ASSRTGVGPGELF
v_gene: TRBV11-3; j_gene: TRBJ2-3; CDR3aa: ASSLDRGGRTQY